The rows below give T cell receptor beta chains drawn from one sample of a study of neurological immune-mediated disorders. MiXCR, run by TCRdb on the 5' RACE reads, gives a single entry per CDR3 protein. Of about 62,000 distinct CDR3 sequences listed, 3.5% to 4.5% are singletons. Sequenced sample: PBMCs. These receptors were taken from a woman aged 50 to 60 with multiple sclerosis. CDR3s include the opening cysteine and the closing phenylalanine or tryptophan. D genes are given only for firm matches. The size entry is marked missing in some rows and otherwise reads once, few, many or a size class.

clone_size,v_call,d_call,j_call,cdr3_aa,cdr3_nt
many,TRBV12-3/TRBV12-4,-,TRBJ2-1,CASSLAGGGENNEQFF,TGTGCCAGCAGTTTAGCGGGTGGCGGGGAAAACAATGAGCAGTTCTTC
many,TRBV5-5,-,TRBJ2-5,CASSLEETQYF,TGCGCCAGCAGCTTGGAAGAGACCCAGTACTTC
few,TRBV7-3,TRBD1,TRBJ2-1,CASSPTRTGTVSYNEQFF,TGTGCCAGCAGCCCTACTCGAACTGGGACAGTTTCCTACAATGAGCAGTTCTTC
many,TRBV5-1,-,TRBJ2-3,CASSQVAGGGTDTQYF,TGCGCCAGCAGTCAAGTCGCAGGGGGGGGAACAGATACGCAGTATTTT
many,TRBV20-1,TRBD2,TRBJ2-1,CSALTSGDYNEQFF,TGCAGTGCGCTGACTAGCGGAGACTACAATGAGCAGTTCTTC
-,TRBV7-3,TRBD2,TRBJ2-3,CASSASGRGTDTQYF,TGTGCCAGCAGCGCTAGCGGGAGGGGTACAGATACGCAGTATTTT
many,TRBV10-3,TRBD2,TRBJ2-7,CAISGLAGAEQYF,TGTGCCATCAGTGGACTAGCGGGAGCTGAGCAGTACTTC
many,TRBV6-5,-,TRBJ2-2,CASTHTRPGELFF,TGTGCCAGCACCCACACTAGACCCGGGGAGCTGTTTTTT
many,TRBV20-1,TRBD1,TRBJ2-5,CSASPPPGQRETQYF,TGCAGTGCTAGCCCCCCGCCGGGACAGAGGGAGACCCAGTACTTC
many,TRBV7-6,-,TRBJ1-1,CASSLVEAFF,TGTGCCAGCAGCTTGGTAGAAGCTTTCTTT
few,TRBV20-1,-,TRBJ1-1,CSARIMNTEAFF,TGCAGTGCTCGGATCATGAACACTGAAGCTTTCTTT
many,TRBV5-5,-,TRBJ1-6,CASSLGGNSPLHF,TGTGCCAGCAGCTTGGGGGGGAATTCACCCCTCCACTTT
-,TRBV7-2,-,TRBJ2-7,CASSWDGQAVYEQYF,TGTGCCAGCAGCTGGGATGGCCAGGCAGTCTACGAGCAGTACTTC
many,TRBV7-9,TRBD1,TRBJ2-7,CASSFGLDRRNEQYF,TGTGCCAGCAGCTTCGGATTGGACAGGAGGAACGAGCAGTACTTC
few,TRBV7-8,TRBD1,TRBJ2-7,CASSADREPYEQYF,TGTGCCAGCAGCGCGGACAGGGAACCCTACGAGCAGTACTTC
many,TRBV12-3/TRBV12-4,-,TRBJ2-7,CASKGGRDGTYEQYF,TGTGCCAGCAAAGGGGGACGGGACGGTACCTACGAGCAGTACTTC
many,TRBV5-5,-,TRBJ1-2,CASSLSGYYGYTF,TGTGCCAGCAGCTTGAGCGGATACTATGGCTACACCTTC
many,TRBV20-1,-,TRBJ2-3,CSAEGHSTDTQYF,TGCAGTGCTGAGGGACACAGCACAGATACGCAGTATTTT
few,TRBV20-1,-,TRBJ2-5,CSAPVRAEETQYF,TGCAGTGCCCCGGTTAGGGCCGAAGAGACCCAGTACTTC
many,TRBV12-3/TRBV12-4,-,TRBJ1-1,CASSLSNQAEAFF,TGTGCCAGCAGTTTAAGCAACCAAGCTGAAGCTTTCTTT
many,TRBV20-1,TRBD2,TRBJ2-6,CSARLAGGGANVLTF,TGCAGTGCAAGACTAGCGGGAGGTGGGGCCAACGTCCTGACTTTC
many,TRBV20-1,-,TRBJ1-5,CSAARGTTGNQPQNF,TGCAGTGCGGCGAGGGGGACAACAGGGAATCAGCCCCAGAATTTT
many,TRBV5-6,-,TRBJ1-1,CASSLGPGPEAFF,TGTGCCAGCAGCTTGGGTCCAGGGCCTGAAGCTTTCTTT
many,TRBV20-1,-,TRBJ2-1,CSATGSSSYNEQFF,TGCAGTGCTACAGGGTCGAGCTCCTACAATGAGCAGTTCTTC
-,TRBV6-4,TRBD2,TRBJ2-2,CASHESVAGGPTGELFF,TGTGCCAGCCACGAGTCTGTAGCGGGAGGCCCCACCGGGGAGCTGTTTTTT
many,TRBV11-2,-,TRBJ1-6,CASSFGGGSSPLHF,TGTGCCAGCAGCTTTGGGGGGGGGAGTTCACCCCTCCACTTT
many,TRBV9,TRBD1,TRBJ1-1,CASTKLGQGGTEAFF,TGTGCCAGCACCAAACTAGGACAGGGAGGGACTGAAGCTTTCTTT
few,TRBV29-1,TRBD1,TRBJ1-5,CSVADRGQPQNF,TGCAGCGTGGCGGACAGGGGACAGCCCCAGAATTTT
many,TRBV29-1,TRBD1,TRBJ1-2,CSVADRGGYGYTF,TGCAGCGTCGCCGACAGGGGCGGCTATGGCTACACCTTC
many,TRBV7-2,-,TRBJ1-1,CASSEQGLNTEAFF,TGTGCCAGCAGCGAACAGGGCTTGAACACTGAAGCTTTCTTT
many,TRBV6-2/TRBV6-3,TRBD1,TRBJ1-5,CASSRDRGFNQPQNF,TGTGCCAGCAGTCGGGACAGGGGGTTCAATCAGCCCCAGAATTTT
many,TRBV20-1,-,TRBJ1-5,CSASHSNQPQHF,TGCAGTGCTAGTCACAGCAATCAGCCCCAGCATTTT
many,TRBV10-3,-,TRBJ1-1,CAISGQGPNTEAFF,TGTGCCATCAGTGGGCAGGGGCCCAACACTGAAGCTTTCTTT
many,TRBV20-1,-,TRBJ1-2,CSARVGHYDNYGYTF,TGCAGTGCTAGGGTAGGACACTACGATAACTATGGCTACACCTTC
-,TRBV6-2/TRBV6-3,-,TRBJ2-7,CASSYSPGRGEQYF,TGTGCCAGCAGTTACTCACCCGGCAGGGGCGAGCAGTACTTC
-,TRBV6-2/TRBV6-3,-,TRBJ2-1,CASNTGPPKGNEQFF,TGTGCCAGCAATACCGGGCCCCCGAAGGGAAATGAGCAGTTCTTC
many,TRBV5-1,-,TRBJ2-1,CASSSRRVDEQFF,TGCGCCAGCAGCTCCCGGCGGGTTGATGAGCAGTTCTTC
-,TRBV6-5,-,TRBJ2-1,CASRPSWGAYNEQFF,TGTGCCAGCAGACCCTCCTGGGGCGCTTACAATGAGCAGTTCTTC
many,TRBV6-1,TRBD1,TRBJ2-1,CASTLPGQGRYEQFF,TGTGCCAGCACCCTCCCCGGACAGGGGCGGTATGAGCAGTTCTTC
-,TRBV20-1,TRBD2,TRBJ2-1,CSAQPGLAGDLNEQFF,TGCAGTGCTCAACCGGGACTAGCGGGAGACCTAAATGAGCAGTTCTTC